Below are 21 T cell receptor beta chains sequenced from a single sample in a study of T cell responses to AZD1222 COVID-19 vaccine. Clones were read by immunoSEQ multiplex PCR, and TCRdb kept only the in-frame ones, dropping some. Here the sample spans approximately 150,000 clones, around 90% being singletons. Sequenced here: peripheral blood, sampled on day 0 of AZD1222 vaccination. The source of these receptors is an adult in good health.

V is TRBV12-3 or TRBV12-4 and J is TRBJ2-3, with 7 bases that match TRBD2. This CDR3 spans 13 amino acids. With 8 bases clipped from V and 4 bases from J, the junction kept 6 bases outside the gene matches. For the CDR3, the DNA is TGTGCCAGCCTTCGGGGGGTCGCAGATACGCAGTATTTT. Translation gives CASLRGVADTQYF.

The chain couples TRBV6-5 to TRBJ1-5; the D is unclear. The CDR3 has 12 amino acids. The V and J ends lost 4 bases and 7 bases respectively, with 8 bases between them. Germline CDR1 MNHEY, CDR2 SVGAGI. The CDR3 DNA reads TGTGCCAGCAGTTCTACGGTCCAGCCCCAGCATTTT. Encoded protein: CASSSTVQPQHF.

The chain combines TRBV6-5 with TRBJ2-1; TRBD2 aligns across 8 bases. The V segment lost 2 bases and the J segment 6 bases; nucleotides outside the gene matches: 9. CDR1 and CDR2 from the germline V gene are MNHEY and SVGAGI. This CDR3 contains 16 residues. The CDR3 DNA is TGTGCCAGCAGTTACGATAGCGGGGTCTACTTCAATGAGCAGTTCTTC. It is translated as CASSYDSGVYFNEQFF.

This clone is a singleton in its sample. The gene calls are TRBV5-8 and TRBJ2-7; D gene uncertain. Trimming pared 2 bases from V and 2 bases from J, leaving 11 bases between. CDR3 length: 14 amino acids. CDR1 and CDR2 (germline): SGHTS, YDEGEE. This CDR3 is CASSFRLPPYEQYF. The DNA of the CDR3 is TGTGCCAGCAGCTTTCGGCTTCCACCCTACGAGCAGTACTTC.

Of note for this clone: The junction departs from germline at one end; a sequencing error may be responsible. V gene TRBV7-7 combines with J gene TRBJ2-1; D unresolved. Germline lookup yields CDR1 SSHAT and CDR2 FNYEAQ (reference sequence). The CDR3 is 13 residues long. The CDR3 loop reads CASSLGLNNEQFF. CDR3 DNA: TGTGCTAGCAGCTTAGGTTTGAACAATGAGCAGTTCTTC.

The chain couples TRBV30 to TRBJ2-7; 9 bases align to TRBD2. Germline CDR1 reads GTSNPN; CDR2 reads SVGIG (reference sequence). The V segment lost 2 bases and the J segment 3 bases; nucleotides outside the gene matches: 11. This CDR3 comprises 16 residues. CDR3 in DNA: TGTGCCTGGAGTCTAAAGGGACTAGCTGCATTCTACGAGCAGTACTTC. This sequence encodes CAWSLKGLAAFYEQYF.

The rearrangement links TRBV3-1 (or the pseudogene TRBV3-2) to TRBJ2-1; D perhaps matches TRBD2 (6 bases). The V and J ends lost 0 bases and 0 bases respectively, with 12 bases between them. This CDR3 has 17 residues. The germline V gene encodes CDR1 LGHDT and CDR2 YNNKEL (reference sequence). The DNA of the CDR3 is TGTGCCAGCAGCCAAGATCTTGGGGAGGCCTCCTACAATGAGCAGTTCTTC. This codes for CASSQDLGEASYNEQFF.

The chain employs TRBV5-4 and TRBJ2-2, with TRBD1 matching 7 bases. Trimming removed 5 bases from V and 3 bases from J; junction bases left unmatched: 7. This CDR3 comprises 15 residues. From germline, CDR1 is SGHNT and CDR2 YYREEE (reference sequence). CDR3 region: CASRGKGAHTGELFF. In nucleotides, the CDR3 is TGTGCCAGCAGAGGCAAGGGGGCTCACACCGGGGAGCTGTTTTTT.

The rearrangement links TRBV24-1 to TRBJ2-3; 8 nucleotides match TRBD1. J gave up 2 bases and V 7 bases, and 10 bases lay outside the gene matches. Per the germline V gene, CDR1 is KGHDR and CDR2 is SFDVKD. The CDR3 length is 16 residues. CDR3 bases: TGTGCCACCAGACCCGCCGGGACAGGAGACACAGATACGCAGTATTTT. It translates to CATRPAGTGDTDTQYF.

The chain couples TRBV15 to TRBJ1-1; D is undetermined. CDR1 is LNHNV and CDR2 is YYDKDF in the germline V gene (reference sequence). This CDR3 region has 16 residues. Trimming stripped 3 bases from V and 4 bases from J, with 18 bases between. CDR3 nucleotide sequence: TGTGCCACCAGCAGGCGCGTCGGGGTAGCTGGCACTGAAGCTTTCTTT. This sequence encodes CATSRRVGVAGTEAFF.

The chain joins TRBV19 to TRBJ2-1, with TRBD1 as a possible D gene (5 bases). The CDR3 is 17 amino acids. V lost 0 bases and J 0 bases, leaving 12 bases between the germline ends. The germline gives CDR1 LNHDA, CDR2 SQIVND (reference sequence). CDR3 sequence: CASSIDYDRLSYNEQFF. For the CDR3, the DNA is TGTGCCAGTAGTATAGATTATGACAGACTCTCCTACAATGAGCAGTTCTTC.

This chain uses TRBV18 with TRBJ2-1; 8 positions match TRBD1. The germline CDR1 and CDR2 sequences are KGHSH and LQKENI. J gave up 7 bases and V 1 base, and 3 bases lay outside the gene matches. There are 14 residues in the CDR3. CDR3 in DNA: TGTGCCAGCTCACCACGGACAGGGTTGAATGAGCAGTTCTTC. It is translated as CASSPRTGLNEQFF.

The V and J genes are TRBV18 and TRBJ2-6; the D is unclear. Trimming cost V 2 bases and J 2 bases, with 7 bases left between them. The CDR3 is 15 residues long. Germline V lookup: CDR1 KGHSH, CDR2 LQKENI. The CDR3: CASSPEAAGANVLTF. The CDR3 DNA reads TGTGCCAGCTCACCAGAGGCAGCTGGGGCCAACGTCCTGACTTTC. Supplemented by reference TRBV18 and TRBJ2-6, the full variable domain reads NAGVMQNPRHLVRRRGQEARLRCSPMKGHSHVYWYRQLPEEGLKFMVYLQKENIIDESGMPKERFSAEFPKEGPSILRIQQVVRGDSAAYFCASSPEAAGANVLTFGAGSRLTVL.

The chain links TRBV4-1 to TRBJ1-5, with 7 bases identical to TRBD1. This CDR3 spans 15 amino acids. With 6 bases clipped from V and 3 bases from J, the junction kept 8 bases outside the gene matches. Germline-derived CDR1 and CDR2 are MGHRA and YSYEKL. The CDR3 protein is CASRPETGTNQPQHF. CDR3 bases: TGCGCCAGCAGACCCGAGACAGGGACCAATCAGCCCCAGCATTTT.

This chain joins TRBV28 and TRBJ1-1; 11 positions agree with TRBD1. Losses at the gene ends were 5 bases for V and 5 bases for J; bases not matched to a gene: 7. CDR3 length equals 15 residues. Germline CDR1 MDHEN, CDR2 SYDVKM. The CDR3 DNA reads TGTGCCAGCAGTCCCGGGACAGGGGGGTGGACTGAAGCTTTCTTT. It codes for CASSPGTGGWTEAFF.

The chain carries TRBV9 and TRBJ2-7; TRBD1 matches at 10 bases. The CDR3 loop spans 15 amino acids. Germline CDR1 reads SGDLS; CDR2 reads YYNGEE. Losses at the gene ends were 2 bases for V and 4 bases for J; bases not matched to a gene: 6. The CDR3 DNA is TGTGCCAGCAGCGTTCTCGGGACAGGGGATTACGAGCAGTACTTC. This codes for CASSVLGTGDYEQYF.

The chain has TRBV5-1 and TRBJ2-1, with D maybe TRBD1 (7 bases). The CDR3 spans 14 residues. With 4 bases removed from V and 1 base from J, the gap between germline ends came to 9 bases. Germline loops: CDR1 SGHRS, CDR2 YFSETQ. CDR3 sequence: CASSQGGSYNEQFF. The CDR3 region has the DNA TGCGCCAGCAGCCAGGGGGGTTCCTACAATGAGCAGTTCTTC. Based on the CDR3 plus reference TRBV5-1 and TRBJ2-1, the full variable domain is KAGVTQTPRYLIKTRGQQVTLSCSPISGHRSVSWYQQTPGQGLQFLFEYFSETQRNKGNFPGRFSGRQFSNSRSEMNVSTLELGDSALYLCASSQGGSYNEQFFGPGTRLTVL.

The chain carries TRBV11-1 and TRBJ1-1; D is ambiguous. The germline V and J ends were trimmed by 5 bases and 2 bases, with 3 bases remaining between them. Germline CDR1 and CDR2: SGHAT and FQDESV (reference sequence). The CDR3 is 11 amino acids. DNA of the CDR3: TGTGCCAGCAGCATTAACACTGAAGCTTTCTTT. Translation gives CASSINTEAFF.

The CDR3 here is CASSLDRGPSGSAGEQFF. As DNA, the CDR3 is TGTGCCAGCAGCTTAGATCGAGGGCCTAGCGGGAGCGCCGGGGAGCAGTTCTTC. The gene calls are TRBV11-2 and TRBJ2-1, with 10 bases lining up with TRBD2. This CDR3 has 18 residues. The trim removed 0 bases at V and 10 bases at J, leaving 15 bases unmatched. Germline CDR1 and CDR2: SGHAT and FQNNGV. Based on the CDR3 plus reference TRBV11-2 and TRBJ2-1, the full variable domain is EAGVAQSPRYKIIEKRQSVAFWCNPISGHATLYWYQQILGQGPKLLIQFQNNGVVDDSQLPKDRFSAERLKGVDSTLKIQPAKLEDSAVYLCASSLDRGPSGSAGEQFFGPGTRLTVL.

CDR3 sequence: CASSDPRDSTFSGANVLTF. The CDR3, as DNA: TGTGCCAGCAGCGATCCCCGGGACAGCACATTCTCTGGGGCCAACGTCCTGACTTTC. J is TRBJ2-6 and V is TRBV9; 7 bases match TRBD1. The CDR3 sequence is 19 residues long. J gave up 0 bases and V 3 bases, and 12 bases lay outside the gene matches. Germline V gives CDR1 SGDLS, CDR2 YYNGEE.

Written as DNA, the CDR3 is TGTGCCAGCAGCGGTCCCCGGGACAAGAACACTGAAGCTTTCTTT. Its protein is CASSGPRDKNTEAFF. The chain links TRBV9 to TRBJ1-1; perhaps TRBD1 as D (6 bases). The V gene's germline CDR1 is SGDLS and CDR2 YYNGEE. This CDR3 comprises 15 residues. The germline V and J ends were trimmed by 3 bases and 1 base, with 13 bases remaining between them.